Each of the 10 T cell receptor beta chains below was sequenced from the same sample in a study of neurological immune-mediated disorders. The time point denotes: longitudinal time-point 3. One entry per CDR3 protein, called by TCRdb with MiXCR from the 5' RACE reads. The sample carries tens of thousands of distinct CDR3 sequences, about 4.3% recorded once. The material sequenced was PBMCs. The receptors shown here come from a woman aged 60-75 years with multiple sclerosis.

This clonotype was counted ten times or more. The V call is TRBV12-3 or TRBV12-4, the J call TRBJ2-5; maybe TRBD1 (6 bases). This CDR3 spans 12 amino acids. V dropped 5 bases and J dropped 6 bases, with 10 bases sitting between them. DNA of the CDR3: TGTGCCAGCAGTCCTCAGGGGAAGACCCAGTACTTC. Translation: CASSPQGKTQYF.

This clonotype has a count of ten or more. The V gene is TRBV9, the J gene TRBJ2-7; 10 bases fit TRBD1. Losses at the gene ends were 4 bases for V and 6 bases for J; bases not matched to a gene: 7. The CDR3 spans 14 residues. The germline V gene encodes CDR1 SGDLS and CDR2 YYNGEE. CDR3 region: CASSTRQGAAEQYF. The DNA for the CDR3 is TGTGCCAGCAGCACCAGACAGGGGGCTGCCGAGCAGTACTTC. Using reference TRBV9 and TRBJ2-7 for the parts outside the CDR3, the full variable domain is DSGVTQTPKHLITATGQRVTLRCSPRSGDLSVYWYQQSLDQGLQFLIQYYNGEERAKGNILERFSAQQFPDLHSELNLSSLELGDSALYFCASSTRQGAAEQYFGPGTRLTVT.

This clonotype occurred many times. This chain links TRBV5-1 with TRBJ2-1, with a tentative D call TRBD2 (5 bases). Germline CDR1 reads SGHRS; CDR2 reads YFSETQ. This CDR3 region has 15 residues. The V end lost 1 base, the J end lost 5 bases, and 13 bases lay between the germline ends. This chain's CDR3 is CASSLKNSGDNEQFF. Here the CDR3 DNA reads TGCGCCAGCAGCTTGAAAAACTCCGGGGACAATGAGCAGTTCTTC.

This clonotype was detected ten times or more. The V gene is TRBV5-1, the J gene TRBJ2-7; 8 nucleotides line up with TRBD2. The CDR3 is 16 residues long. The germline V gene encodes CDR1 SGHRS and CDR2 YFSETQ. V was pared by 4 bases and J by 3 bases, with 12 bases of the junction left unmatched. The CDR3 reads CASSINSGTSLYEQYF. DNA for the CDR3: TGCGCCAGCAGCATAAATTCCGGGACTAGTCTCTACGAGCAGTACTTC.

Ten or more counts support this clonotype. The chain couples TRBV12-3 or TRBV12-4 to TRBJ2-2; the match to TRBD2 covers 11 bases. The CDR3 extends over 16 amino acids. With V trimmed by 6 bases and J by 7 bases, 10 bases remained unmatched. The CDR3 DNA sequence: TGTGCCAGCAGCCCCTGGCTAGCGGGGGGCGGCGGGGAGCTGTTTTTT. This sequence encodes CASSPWLAGGGGELFF.

This clonotype was counted at least ten times. The V and J genes are TRBV28 and TRBJ1-6, with a weak D call TRBD1 (5 bases). The V gene lost 9 bases and the J gene lost 5 bases, with 17 bases spanning the gap. CDR1 is MDHEN and CDR2 is SYDVKM in the germline V gene. The CDR3 has 15 amino acids. CDR3 protein: CASMGGKGDNSPLHF. CDR3 in DNA: TGTGCCAGTATGGGGGGGAAGGGCGATAATTCACCCCTCCACTTT.

This clonotype was recorded a few times. V usage is TRBV5-5 and J usage is TRBJ1-3, with unresolved D. CDR3 size: 16 residues. Germline-derived CDR1 and CDR2 are SGHKS and YYEKEE (reference sequence). Trimming pared 4 bases from V and 0 bases from J, leaving 14 bases between. The chain's CDR3 is CASSRTGVGSGNTIYF. The CDR3 DNA reads as TGTGCCAGCAGCCGCACCGGGGTAGGCTCTGGAAACACCATATATTTT.

This clonotype occurred many times. The V gene is TRBV2, the J gene TRBJ2-5; no firm D call. Trimming removed 0 bases at V and 4 bases at J, with 9 bases between. Germline V CDR1 and CDR2: SNHLY, FYNNEI. This CDR3 contains 14 residues. Here the CDR3 reads CASSEAPGRETQYF. CDR3 coding DNA: TGTGCCAGCAGTGAAGCGCCGGGCAGAGAGACCCAGTACTTC.

Many counts were recorded for this clonotype. This chain links TRBV12-3 or TRBV12-4 with TRBJ1-5; D is uncertain. Trimming cost V 5 bases and J 2 bases, with 16 bases left between them. The CDR3 is 16 amino acids. The CDR3 reads CASSPERPRGNQPQHF. As DNA, the CDR3 is TGTGCCAGCAGTCCCGAGAGGCCTCGGGGCAATCAGCCCCAGCATTTT.

This clonotype came up a few times. The rearrangement joins TRBV30 to TRBJ2-1, with 11 bases fitting TRBD2. Germline V gives CDR1 GTSNPN, CDR2 SVGIG (reference sequence). CDR3 length: 15 amino acids. The V gene end was trimmed by 5 bases and the J gene end by 6 bases; junction bases not matched to a gene: 9. CDR3 nucleotide sequence: TGTGCCTGGGGGGCCGGGACTAGCGGATCCAATGAGCAGTTCTTC. As protein: CAWGAGTSGSNEQFF.